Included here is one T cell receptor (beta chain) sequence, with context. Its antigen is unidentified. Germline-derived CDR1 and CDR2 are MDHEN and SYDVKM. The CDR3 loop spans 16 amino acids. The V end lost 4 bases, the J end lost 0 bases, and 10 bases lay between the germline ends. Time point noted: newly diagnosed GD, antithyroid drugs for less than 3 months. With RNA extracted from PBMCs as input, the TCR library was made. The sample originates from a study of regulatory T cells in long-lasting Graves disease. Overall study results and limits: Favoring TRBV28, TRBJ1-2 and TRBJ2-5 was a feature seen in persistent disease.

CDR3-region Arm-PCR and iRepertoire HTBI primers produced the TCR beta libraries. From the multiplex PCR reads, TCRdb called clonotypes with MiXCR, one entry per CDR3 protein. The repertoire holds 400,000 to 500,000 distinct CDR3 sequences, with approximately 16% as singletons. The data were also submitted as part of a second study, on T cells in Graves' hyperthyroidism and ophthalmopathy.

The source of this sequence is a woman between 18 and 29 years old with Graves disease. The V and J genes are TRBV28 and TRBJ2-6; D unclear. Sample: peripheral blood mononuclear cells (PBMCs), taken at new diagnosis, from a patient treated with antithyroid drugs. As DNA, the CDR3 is TGTGCCAGCAGTTCGCCCCAGCACTCTGGGGCCAACGTCCTGACTTTC. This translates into CASSSPQHSGANVLTF.